This record looks at one T cell receptor beta chain sequence and its context. Its antigen is undetermined. Naive CD8 cells comprised CD45RO-negative, CCR7-positively selected cells, excluding terminally differentiated effector memory CD45RA+ cells. The data derive from a study of shared clonotypes between healthy human individuals. Study-level results: Only blood was sampled; tissue repertoires likely differ. The naive CD4 repertoires of a handful of donors were compared, and 5% to 6.5% of clonotypes were shared.

When replicate PCRs were run on sorted subsets, they used roughly 0.2 ug DNA, some 29,000 T cell genomes. The method was immunoSEQ multiplex PCR; TCRdb's version includes in-frame clones alone and lacks a portion of them. This sample has millions of clones, with about 93% found just once. The clonotype comes from a man aged 18 to 30 in good health. Some clones in this sample may be carry-over from other donors' samples. The specimen was naive CD8+ T cells from PBMCs.

The CDR3, as DNA: TGTGCCAGCAGCCCCCTGCCTAGACCTGCCTACAATGAGCAGTTCTTC. It codes for CASSPLPRPAYNEQFF. This sequence joins TRBV9 and TRBJ2-1; no clear D gene. The V and J ends lost 4 bases and 2 bases respectively, with 16 bases between them. CDR3 length: 16 amino acids. The germline V gene has CDR1 SGDLS and CDR2 YYNGEE.